The rows below give T cell receptor beta chains drawn from one sample of a study of graft-versus-host responses after intestinal transplantation. Produced via immunoSEQ multiplex PCR; TCRdb's table is partial and in-frame only. The data contain 74,000 or so clones, approximately 90% of them seen just once; the ten biggest clones take up over 0.55%. Here the sequenced sample was PBMCs, taken 98 days after intestinal transplantation. The receptor source for this set is a human patient who received an intestinal transplant, so some T cells may come from the graft donor. Each CDR3 is given with its conserved first and last residue. Each record gives: CDR3 DNA, CDR3 protein, J gene, V gene, clone size, CDR3 length, D gene. D genes are given only for firm matches. Clone size appears in some rows only: once, few, many, or a class for an expanded clone.

TGTGCCAGTAGTTTGACAGGGGGAACGGGTGCAGATACGCAGTATTTT,CASSLTGGTGADTQYF,TRBJ2-3,TRBV19,-,16,TRBD1
TGTGCCAGCTCAGCGCCTACTAGGGACGGCTACACCTTC,CASSAPTRDGYTF,TRBJ1-2,TRBV18,-,13,-
TGCGCCAGCAGCCCGGGGATGTTTATGAACACTGAAGCTTTCTTT,CASSPGMFMNTEAFF,TRBJ1-1,TRBV5-1,-,15,-
TGTGCCAGCAGGGGTGAAAAACTGTTTTTT,CASRGEKLFF,TRBJ1-4,TRBV21-1,-,10,-
TGTGCCAGCGGGATACGTGGCGAAGAGACCCAGTACTTC,CASGIRGEETQYF,TRBJ2-5,TRBV6-1,-,13,-
TGTGCCAGCAGCACCGGGACAGGGGGCGCAGATACGCAGTATTTT,CASSTGTGGADTQYF,TRBJ2-3,TRBV28,-,15,TRBD1
TGTGCCAGCAGTCTCCGGGGGGCTGGAAACACCATATATTTT,CASSLRGAGNTIYF,TRBJ1-3,TRBV25-1,-,14,-
TGTGCCAGCAGTTCCCTAGCGGGGGGGGGCAATGAGCAGTTCTTC,CASSSLAGGGNEQFF,TRBJ2-1,TRBV27,-,15,TRBD2
TGCAGCGTTGAGGGTCAGGGGGTCTCTGGCTACACCTTC,CSVEGQGVSGYTF,TRBJ1-2,TRBV29-1,-,13,TRBD1
TGCGCCAGCAGCCAAGTAGAGTCGGACTACGAGCAGTACTTC,CASSQVESDYEQYF,TRBJ2-7,TRBV4-1,-,14,-
TGCGCCAGCAGCTTGCTGGCCCTCCCCCCCAGAGGAGGAACCGGGGAGCTGTTTTTT,CASSLLALPPRGGTGELFF,TRBJ2-2,TRBV5-1,-,19,-
TGTGCCAGCAGGTACTGGACTAGCTACGAGCAGTACTTC,CASRYWTSYEQYF,TRBJ2-7,TRBV6-1,-,13,TRBD2
TGTGCCAGCAGGGGGGGGGTTCAGTATTTT,CASRGGVQYF,TRBJ2-3,TRBV2,few,10,TRBD2
TGTGCCAGCAGTGACTTTTTACTAGCGGGGCTCACAGATACGCAGTATTTT,CASSDFLLAGLTDTQYF,TRBJ2-3,TRBV2,-,17,TRBD2
TGTGCCAGCAGTGACAGGGCCCAAGAGACCCAGTACTTC,CASSDRAQETQYF,TRBJ2-5,TRBV5-4,-,13,TRBD1
TGTGCCAGCAGCTTAATTTCCAGGGGCTCTGGAAACACCATATATTTT,CASSLISRGSGNTIYF,TRBJ1-3,TRBV7-2,-,16,-